The TCR beta chain described here comes from a study of cytomegalovirus exposure and HLA in healthy donors. The PCR contained 60 Vbeta and 13 Jbeta primers. Method: immunoSEQ multiplex PCR; TCRdb's copy keeps in-frame clones and lacks some. The data contain about 210,000 clones, 85% of them singletons. General observations from the study: No immune exposure information besides CMV serostatus was available. The authors listed roughly 150 TCR beta chains as cytomegalovirus-associated.

This clone was recorded a few times. The target antigen is unknown. V was clipped by 0 bases and J by 11 bases, with 14 bases between them. The germline CDR1 and CDR2 sequences are SGDLS and YYNGEE. The CDR3 spans 13 residues. Specimen: PBMCs. The sequence came from a girl aged 2 to 9 in good health and CMV-seronegative. The chain carries TRBV9 and TRBJ1-1; no definite D call. The CDR3: CASSVGRTGEAFF. In DNA form, the CDR3 reads TGTGCCAGCAGCGTAGGGAGGACCGGGGAGGCTTTCTTT.